This T cell receptor beta chain appears in the sequencing data of a study of OX40 agonist ivuxolimab in advanced cancers. Using immunoSEQ multiplex PCR, the repertoire was profiled, and TCRdb retains in-frame clones only, with some absent. The sample has about 20,000 clones, around 78% seen once. This TCR was recovered from an adult with an advanced solid tumor such as melanoma, head and neck, liver or kidney cancer. The source was CD4+ or CD8+ T cells sorted from blood, collected in a trial of the OX40 agonist ivuxolimab.

CDR3 residues: CASSFGRTSGAAYEQYF. The CDR3, as DNA: TGTGCCAGCAGCTTCGGGAGGACTAGCGGGGCCGCCTACGAGCAGTACTTC. V and J are TRBV7-2 and TRBJ2-7; 12 bases are a match to TRBD2. The CDR3 is made up of 17 amino acids. Germline CDR1 reads SGHTA; CDR2 reads FQGNSA. V gave up 3 bases and J gave up 2 bases; unmatched junction bases: 8.